This T cell receptor beta chain was retrieved from a study of T cell responses to AZD1222 COVID-19 vaccine. Profiled with immunoSEQ multiplex PCR; TCRdb holds only in-frame clones, not every one. The sample contains some 120,000 clones, 65% to 85% of which appear only once. V lost 4 bases, J lost 2 bases, and 13 bases lay in between. Germline assignment: CDR1 SGHDT and CDR2 YYEEEE. This CDR3 spans 15 amino acids. The sample here was peripheral blood, taken on day 0 of AZD1222 vaccination. The sequence derives from an adult in good health. V and J are TRBV5-6 and TRBJ1-3; D is ambiguous. Here the CDR3 reads CASSRLVRAGNTIYF. As DNA, the CDR3 is TGTGCCAGCAGCCGCCTTGTAAGAGCTGGAAACACCATATATTTT. The full variable domain, rest sourced from reference TRBV5-6 and TRBJ1-3, is DAGVTQSPTHLIKTRGQQVTLRCSPKSGHDTVSWYQQALGQGPQFIFQYYEEEERQRGNFPDRFSGHQFPNYSSELNVNALLLGDSALYLCASSRLVRAGNTIYFGEGSWLTVV.